The T cell receptor (beta chain) under discussion was sequenced for a study of T-cell reconstitution after alpha-beta-depleted transplantation in children. The TCRbeta library was prepared with unique molecular identifiers. TCRdb re-derived calls from the PCR reads in MiXCR, one entry per CDR3 protein. The sample lists about 98,000 distinct CDR3 sequences, roughly a quarter occurring once. Study observations and caveats: Elevated TCRbeta diversity at day 60 was traced, in some patients, to surviving recipient T cells and thymic progenitors. Hyperexpanded clones declined; after one year, newly produced T cells mostly supplied diversity. Several hundred graft clones that had expanded were reportedly the source of alpha-beta T cells about two months after transplant.

About this clonotype itself: No antigen is known for it.

The CDR3 loop spans 15 amino acids. Germline loops: CDR1 DFQATT, CDR2 SNEGSKA (reference sequence). With 6 bases removed from V and 2 bases from J, the gap between germline ends came to 20 bases. The clonotype was recovered from a boy aged 2 to 9 with acute lymphoblastic leukemia, due to receive a stem cell transplant. The V call is TRBV20-1, the J call TRBJ2-7; D may match TRBD1 or TRBD2 (5 bases each). Sequencing was performed on PBMCs, taken before TCRalphabeta/CD19-depleted stem cell transplant. The CDR3 DNA is TGCAGTGCAGAGGTAGGGGAGATTCCAGCCTACGAGCAGTACTTC. Its translation is CSAEVGEIPAYEQYF.